The clone carrying this T cell receptor beta chain appeared a few times. The antigen is undetermined. This sample was taken from a study of response to subunit inactivated influenza vaccine. The study, taken as a whole, reports: Each seasonal flu vaccination may recruit only limited new T cells, authors suggested.

TCRdb re-derived calls from the RT-PCR reads in MiXCR, one entry per CDR3 protein. Of about 570,000 distinct CDR3 sequences in the sample, about 11% were seen once. Germline CDR1 SGDLS, CDR2 YYNGEE. V lost 0 bases and J 13 bases, leaving 11 bases between the germline ends. This CDR3 contains 12 residues. The sample also formed part of further work on T cells expressing NK-cell markers. That paper notes: TCR beta cDNA was made by 5'RACE template switching with UMIs. Of CD8+ T cells, 1.0-7.0% belonged to dominant NKG2C+ clonotypes in several donors. For a handful of donors, these clonotypes were likewise the leading ones in the CD3+CD56-NKG2C+ fraction.

The TCR was taken from a man aged 50-59 years who received an inactivated influenza vaccine. The chain joins TRBV9 to TRBJ2-1; D is tentatively TRBD1 or TRBD2 (5 bases each). Material: PBMCs from blood, obtained on the day of vaccination. The CDR3 region has the DNA TGTGCCAGCAGCGTAGACCGGGACGATCAGTTCTTC. Translated, it gives CASSVDRDDQFF.